These 15 T cell receptor beta chains originate from one sample sequenced in a study of blood T cell repertoires in COVID-19. The assay was immunoSEQ multiplex PCR, and TCRdb's table has in-frame clones only and misses some. The sample holds around 110,000 clones, 82% seen once. Input material: peripheral blood. Receptors were obtained from a man aged 65 to 79 with active or convalescent COVID-19.

The chain carries TRBV19 and TRBJ2-2, with 11 bases that match TRBD1. Germline V CDR1 and CDR2: LNHDA, SQIVND (reference sequence). The CDR3 covers 13 residues. The trim removed 9 bases at V and 7 bases at J, leaving 4 bases unmatched. The CDR3 DNA reads as TGTGCCAGCAAGGGACAGGGGGTCGGGGAGCTGTTTTTT. Translation gives CASKGQGVGELFF.

The chain combines TRBV28 with TRBJ1-4; TRBD1 is a possible D gene (5 bases). This CDR3 has 13 amino acids. V was shortened by 6 bases and J by 2 bases, with 7 bases between the two germline ends. The germline V gene encodes CDR1 MDHEN and CDR2 SYDVKM. The CDR3 loop reads CASRRGTNEKLFF. The DNA for the CDR3 is TGTGCCAGCAGACGGGGGACTAATGAAAAACTGTTTTTT.

This clone has just one count. This chain connects TRBV11-3 to TRBJ2-3; TRBD1 is a possible D gene (5 bases). The CDR3 is 15 amino acids. Germline V gene lookup returns CDR1 SGHNT and CDR2 YENEEA. With 0 bases removed from V and 2 bases from J, the gap between germline ends came to 9 bases. In DNA form, the CDR3 reads TGTGCCAGCAGCTTAGATAGGGGCCCCACAGATACGCAGTATTTT. Its translation: CASSLDRGPTDTQYF.

This chain joins TRBV7-2 and TRBJ2-7, with D uncertain. V lost 4 bases, J lost 2 bases, and 12 bases lay in between. This CDR3 has 14 amino acids. The germline V gene has CDR1 SGHTA and CDR2 FQGNSA. The CDR3 region is CASSSTNPPYEQYF. CDR3 in DNA: TGTGCCAGCAGCTCCACTAATCCCCCCTACGAGCAGTACTTC.

The rearrangement joins TRBV30 to TRBJ1-1, with TRBD1 as a possible D gene (5 bases). Trimming pared 5 bases from V and 0 bases from J, leaving 7 bases between. The germline CDR1 and CDR2 sequences are GTSNPN and SVGIG (reference sequence). This CDR3 contains 12 residues. The CDR3: CAWQGMNTEAFF. CDR3 coding DNA: TGTGCCTGGCAGGGCATGAACACTGAAGCTTTCTTT.

The chain is built from TRBV7-6 and TRBJ1-1, with D uncertain. Trimming took 2 bases from V and 5 from J, leaving 12 bases between them. There are 14 residues in the CDR3. CDR1 is SGHVS, CDR2 FNYEAQ, per germline. The CDR3 nucleotides are TGTGCCAGCAGCTTAAAGTTGACGGGGACTGAAGCTTTCTTT. It specifies CASSLKLTGTEAFF. Together with reference TRBV7-6 and TRBJ1-1, the CDR3 gives the full variable domain: GAGVSQSPRYKVTKRGQDVALRCDPISGHVSLYWYRQALGQGPEFLTYFNYEAQQDKSGLPNDRFSAERPEGSISTLTIQRTEQRDSAMYRCASSLKLTGTEAFFGQGTRLTVV.

The chain joins TRBV6-2 or TRBV6-3 to TRBJ1-6; TRBD1 matches at 7 bases. V trimming: 5 bases; J trimming: 8 bases; junction bases outside the gene matches: 3. This CDR3 spans 13 amino acids. Germline values: CDR1 MNHEY, CDR2 SVGEGT. CDR3 loop: CASSRGRDSPLHF. In DNA, the CDR3 is TGTGCCAGCAGTAGGGGGCGAGATTCACCCCTCCACTTT.

The chain carries TRBV5-1 and TRBJ1-5, with no clear D. Germline assignment: CDR1 SGHRS and CDR2 YFSETQ. This CDR3 region has 14 residues. V dropped 0 bases and J dropped 2 bases, with 6 bases sitting between them. CDR3 sequence (DNA): TGCGCCAGCAGCTTGGGCAGCGGCAATCAGCCCCAGCATTTT. Translating gives CASSLGSGNQPQHF.

About this clone itself: A much bigger clone sits one base away, suggesting this may be a read error. The chain links TRBV7-2 to TRBJ2-5; TRBD2 matches 13 bases. Germline V gene data show CDR1 as SGHTA and CDR2 as FQGNSA. Trimming at V came to 5 bases and at J to 2 bases, leaving 2 bases not matched to a gene. The CDR3 is made up of 15 amino acids. CDR3 nucleotides: TGTGCCAGCAGCACTAGCGGGAGGGATCAAGAGACCCAGTACTTC. This sequence encodes CASSTSGRDQETQYF.

The chain employs TRBV2 and TRBJ1-1, with 9 positions matching TRBD1. The V segment lost 6 bases and the J segment 1 base; nucleotides outside the gene matches: 6. The CDR3 totals 15 residues. The germline CDR1 and CDR2 sequences are SNHLY and FYNNEI. The CDR3 region is CASREPTGGNTEAFF. The CDR3 nucleotides read TGTGCCAGCAGGGAGCCGACAGGGGGGAACACTGAAGCTTTCTTT.

This chain links TRBV10-3 with TRBJ1-5; D is perhaps TRBD1 (6 bases). This CDR3 has 15 amino acids. The germline CDR1 and CDR2 sequences are ENHRY and SYGVKD. Trimming removed 4 bases at V and 1 base at J, with 11 bases between. CDR3 in DNA: TGTGCCATCAGTGCAGGGGATATAAGCAATCAGCCCCAGCATTTT. As protein: CAISAGDISNQPQHF.

In its sample, this clone was seen once. The chain is built from TRBV19 and TRBJ1-2; D might be TRBD1 (5 bases). The CDR3 is 14 residues long. From germline, CDR1 is LNHDA and CDR2 SQIVND (reference sequence). V was trimmed by 7 bases and J by 1 base, leaving 13 bases between them. The CDR3 DNA reads as TGTGCCAGTAACCTTGACGGACATAACTATGGCTACACCTTC. Translation: CASNLDGHNYGYTF. The whole variable domain, remainder taken from reference TRBV19 and TRBJ1-2, is DGGITQSPKYLFRKEGQNVTLSCEQNLNHDAMYWYRQDPGQGLRLIYYSQIVNDFQKGDIAEGYSVSREKKESFPLTVTSAQKNPTAFYLCASNLDGHNYGYTFGSGTRLTVV.

The chain combines TRBV5-1 with TRBJ2-1, with 16 bases matching TRBD2. The germline CDR1 and CDR2 sequences are SGHRS and YFSETQ. The CDR3 runs 16 residues. V lost 4 bases and J lost 7; bases outside the gene matches: 5. CDR3 region: CASSATGLAGGNEQFF. The CDR3 DNA reads as TGCGCCAGCAGCGCTACGGGACTAGCGGGGGGGAATGAGCAGTTCTTC.

This clone was counted a single time. J is TRBJ2-1 and V is TRBV3-1 (or the pseudogene TRBV3-2), with 16 bases aligning to TRBD2. Germline CDR1 and CDR2: LGHDT and YNNKEL (reference sequence). The CDR3 has 15 residues. V shed 4 bases and J 7 bases; nucleotides not matched to a gene: 1. CDR3 residues: CASSPGLAGGNEQFF. The CDR3 DNA sequence: TGTGCCAGCAGCCCGGGACTAGCGGGGGGGAATGAGCAGTTCTTC.

The chain recombines TRBV6-2 or TRBV6-3 with TRBJ2-3; TRBD2 is a possible D gene (6 bases). The V gene lost 2 bases and the J gene lost 1 base, with 10 bases spanning the gap. The V gene's germline CDR1 is MNHEY and CDR2 SVGEGT. This CDR3 spans 15 amino acids. The CDR3 loop is CASSYGGTGTDTQYF. Written as DNA, the CDR3 is TGTGCCAGCAGTTACGGCGGGACGGGCACAGATACGCAGTATTTT.